The source of this TCR beta chain is a study of cytomegalovirus exposure and HLA in healthy donors. V was clipped by 1 base and J by 0 bases; unmatched bases: 5. This CDR3 has 17 residues. In germline, CDR1 is MNHNS, CDR2 SASEGT. The table came from immunoSEQ multiplex PCR; TCRdb's copy has only in-frame clones and leaves some out. The sample contains fewer than 150,000 clones, approximately 88% of which appear only once. The sample taken for sequencing was PBMCs. The receptor's source is a man between 18 and 35 years old in good health and CMV-seronegative. The J gene is TRBJ2-4, the V gene TRBV6-1; 8 bases match TRBD1. The CDR3 DNA reads as TGTGCCAGCAGTGAAGGACAGGGGTTGATAGCCAAAAACATTCAGTACTTC. Translated: CASSEGQGLIAKNIQYF.